Following are 12 T cell receptor beta chains from one sample sequenced in a study of shared clonotypes between healthy human individuals. Produced via immunoSEQ multiplex PCR; TCRdb's table is partial and in-frame only. The sample comprises 90,000 to 120,000 clones, about 70% of which are singletons, and almost 25% rests with the top ten. What was sequenced was memory CD8+ T cells sorted from blood. Noted subset: CD45RO+ cells pooled with CCR7-negative TemRA cells. Source of these receptors: a young woman in good health.

This clone was recorded a few times. J is TRBJ1-4 and V is TRBV27, with TRBD1 matching over 7 bases. Germline V CDR1 and CDR2: MNHEY, SMNVEV (reference sequence). V shed 5 bases, J shed 7 bases, and the junction held 7 bases outside the gene matches. The length of the CDR3 is 14 residues. CDR3 sequence (DNA): TGTGCCAGCAGTCCGACAGGGTATAGTGAAAAACTGTTTTTT. The encoded protein is CASSPTGYSEKLFF.

The genes are TRBV11-2 and TRBJ2-7; unclear D gene. V was trimmed by 3 bases and J by 2 bases, leaving 14 bases between them. CDR1 is SGHAT and CDR2 is FQNNGV in the germline V gene. This CDR3 has 15 residues. CDR3 bases: TGTGCCAGCAGCTTGGGTTATTTGGGCCCCTACGAGCAGTACTTC. This codes for CASSLGYLGPYEQYF.

V is TRBV5-1 and J is TRBJ1-2, with D tentatively TRBD1 (5 bases). Trimming took off 0 bases at V and 1 base at J, with 10 bases between the two ends. CDR3 size: 15 residues. Looked up from germline, CDR1 is SGHRS and CDR2 is YFSETQ. The CDR3 spells CASSLEAGHNYGYTF. The CDR3 region has the DNA TGCGCCAGCAGCTTGGAGGCAGGGCATAACTATGGCTACACCTTC.

This clone was counted between two and nine times. The rearrangement links TRBV1 to TRBJ2-1; the D segment call TRBD2 is taken from the table without a DNA check. TRBV1 is deemed a pseudogene. CDR3 length equals 14 residues. CDR3 bases: TGCACCAGCAGCCAAGGGGGAGGTGGCAATGAGCAGTTCTTC. Translation gives CTSSQGGGGNEQFF.

In nucleotides, the CDR3 is TGTGCCAGCAGTTCCCCGTGGGGCGAGCAGTACTTC. The encoded protein is CASSSPWGEQYF. The J gene is TRBJ2-7, the V gene TRBV28, with no clear D. This CDR3 comprises 12 residues. The germline V gene encodes CDR1 MDHEN and CDR2 SYDVKM. The V end lost 4 bases, the J end lost 6 bases, and 10 bases lay between the germline ends. The variable domain in full, with the rest retrieved from reference TRBV28 and TRBJ2-7, is DVKVTQSSRYLVKRTGEKVFLECVQDMDHENMFWYRQDPGLGLRLIYFSYDVKMKEKGDIPEGYSVSREKKERFSLILESASTNQTSMYLCASSSPWGEQYFGPGTRLTVT.

This clone was seen repeatedly, ten times or more. The chain has TRBV25-1 and TRBJ2-7; D gene uncertain. Trimming took off 4 bases at V and 2 bases at J, with 12 bases between the two ends. The CDR3 extends over 14 amino acids. Germline V gene data show CDR1 as MGHDK and CDR2 as SYGVNS. The CDR3 is CASSVTGPAYEQYF. The DNA of the CDR3 is TGTGCCAGCAGTGTGACCGGGCCCGCCTACGAGCAGTACTTC.

The table lists this clone with a few counts. V usage is TRBV27 and J usage is TRBJ1-2; D not resolved. V was cut by 5 bases and J by 8 bases, with 15 bases left in between. Germline CDR1 is MNHEY and CDR2 is SMNVEV (reference sequence). The length of the CDR3 is 13 residues. In DNA, the CDR3 is TGTGCCAGCAGTCGCACCGGGAACGCCGGCTACACCTTC. Its protein product is CASSRTGNAGYTF.

This clone was observed a single time. This CDR3 is also generated by other DNA sequences in the sample. This chain joins TRBV9 and TRBJ2-3; 7 bases fit TRBD2. V was clipped by 2 bases and J by 6 bases; unmatched bases: 6. Germline CDR1 SGDLS, CDR2 YYNGEE. The CDR3 sequence is 14 residues long. Here the CDR3 DNA reads TGTGCCAGCAGCGTGGGGGGAGGGAGCGATACGCAGTATTTT. Translating gives CASSVGGGSDTQYF.

The chain combines TRBV25-1 with TRBJ2-1; 9 bases agree with TRBD1. Trimming took 2 bases from V and 5 from J; bases not matched to a gene: 7. Germline V CDR1 and CDR2: MGHDK, SYGVNS. The CDR3 has 16 residues. The CDR3, as DNA: TGTGCCAGCAGTGAAACCACCGGGACAGGGAACAATGAGCAGTTCTTC. This codes for CASSETTGTGNNEQFF.

The V and J genes are TRBV5-1 and TRBJ1-1; D is possibly TRBD1 (6 bases). This CDR3 region has 15 residues. The ends were cut back, 3 bases at V and 0 bases at J, with 12 bases in the middle. CDR1 is SGHRS, CDR2 YFSETQ, per germline. The CDR3 protein is CASSWGASMNTEAFF. The CDR3 DNA reads as TGCGCCAGCAGCTGGGGGGCCAGCATGAACACTGAAGCTTTCTTT.

The CDR3 loop is CASSEIRRDGYTF. The DNA for the CDR3 is TGTGCCAGCAGTGAAATCCGGAGGGATGGCTACACCTTC. The V gene is TRBV2, the J gene TRBJ1-2; D is unresolved. Germline CDR1 and CDR2: SNHLY and FYNNEI. The CDR3 consists of 13 residues. Between the trimmed V and J ends, which lost 2 bases and 6 bases, there was a span of 10 bases.

As regards this clone: This sample includes further DNA sequences coding for the same CDR3. V usage is TRBV28 and J usage is TRBJ2-7, with no clear D. This CDR3 spans 13 amino acids. Trimming removed 1 base at V and 2 bases at J, with 6 bases between. Germline V lookup: CDR1 MDHEN, CDR2 SYDVKM. The CDR3 spells CASSLSLTYEQYF. As DNA, the CDR3 is TGTGCCAGCAGTTTATCACTAACCTACGAGCAGTACTTC.